Listed here is a single TCR beta chain. In the 2 weeks before study entry, exposed participants met a COVID-19 case, which was PCR-confirmed or clinician-diagnosed. In germline, CDR1 is LNHDA, CDR2 SQIVND (reference sequence). Germline trimming cut 5 bases from V and 6 bases from J; bases unmatched to any gene: 7. The CDR3 extends over 14 amino acids. Some clones are missing from TCRdb's copy, which holds only in-frame ones; the method was immunoSEQ multiplex PCR. The sample yields some 270,000 clones, approximately 89% seen once. The record originates from a study of blood T cell repertoires in COVID-19.

The material sequenced was PBMCs or T cells enriched from blood (not recorded which). V is TRBV19 and J is TRBJ1-2; 9 positions match TRBD1. The source of this sequence is a man between 35 and 55 years old who had been exposed to COVID-19. This chain's CDR3 is CASSPRDRVNGYTF. The CDR3 bases are TGTGCCAGTAGTCCTAGGGACAGGGTGAATGGCTACACCTTC.